This passage covers 3 T cell receptor beta chains from one sample sequenced in a study of T cells after yellow fever vaccination. TCRdb itself ran the 5' RACE reads through MiXCR, one entry per CDR3 protein. The sample records about 160,000 distinct CDR3 sequences, almost 7% being singletons. Material: CD4+ T cells sorted from PBMCs, obtained 5 days after the first yellow fever vaccination. The receptors were gathered from a man aged 18 to 30 who received the YFV17D yellow fever vaccine.

This clonotype was recorded many times. The chain has TRBV5-1 and TRBJ2-4; D remains unclear. The germline V gene encodes CDR1 SGHRS and CDR2 YFSETQ. The CDR3 runs to 12 residues. Trimming took off 0 bases at V and 7 bases at J, with 5 bases between the two ends. The CDR3 is CASSLVANIQYF. CDR3 bases: TGCGCCAGCAGCTTGGTTGCGAACATTCAGTACTTC.

The chain recombines TRBV18 with TRBJ2-7, with TRBD2 matching over 9 bases. The ends lost 2 bases at V and 2 bases at J; junction bases unmatched: 4. This CDR3 contains 15 residues. Germline loops: CDR1 KGHSH, CDR2 LQKENI. The CDR3 nucleotides are TGTGCCAGCTCACCAGGAGCGGGGGGCCCCTACGAGCAGTACTTC. Protein sequence: CASSPGAGGPYEQYF.

A few counts support this clonotype. This chain connects TRBV5-1 to TRBJ2-2; D could derive from TRBD1 or TRBD2 (6 bases each). In germline, CDR1 is SGHRS, CDR2 YFSETQ. Trimming pared 9 bases from V and 3 bases from J, leaving 15 bases between. The CDR3 is 14 residues long. CDR3 protein: CATSRGRDTGELFF. The CDR3 coding sequence is TGCGCCACCTCTCGGGGGCGGGACACCGGGGAGCTGTTTTTT.